This T cell receptor beta chain is from a study of identical twins. Findings and limits, study-wide: Zero-insertion analyses might be partly confounded by invariant T cells like MAIT and iNKT.

This clonotype was seen only a few times. Its antigen is unidentified. The CDR3 totals 12 residues. V lost 4 bases to trimming and J lost 3 bases, with 7 bases between them. Germline CDR1 reads MNHNS; CDR2 reads SASEGT. A single record per CDR3 protein comes from TCRdb applying MiXCR to the 5' RACE reads. The sample holds under 900,000 distinct CDR3 sequences, 18% seen once. The sample was also reused in another study, on T cells expressing NK-cell markers. That study reports: All TCR beta repertoires analysed originated from sorted CD3+CD56+NKG2C+, CD3+CD56+NKG2C- and CD3+CD56-NKG2C+ T cells.

The rearrangement uses TRBV6-1 and TRBJ2-7; D gene ambiguous. Sequenced sample: PBMCs. This TCR derives from a woman aged 18-29 years in good health. The CDR3, as DNA: TGTGCCAGCAGTGCTCAGTACTACGAGCAGTACTTC. Its translation: CASSAQYYEQYF.